This TCR beta chain was found in a study of CD8+CD57+ T cells in acquired aplastic anemia. The overall study: Mean DNA quantity obtained from sorted CD4+ and CD8+ cells was about 3 ug. Study results and limitations: Patients and controls were found to share 25 to 35 CD8+ CDR3 sequences. Between the patient and control groups, CD8+ Simpson's diversity did not differ significantly.

TCR beta VDJ and CDR3 profiles were obtained from a genomic DNA template. TCRdb re-called the reads through MiXCR, storing one row per CDR3 protein. Among just over 450,000 distinct CDR3 sequences listed, around 33% were seen once. The germline V gene encodes CDR1 SGHAT and CDR2 FQNNGV. The ends lost 5 bases at V and 1 base at J; junction bases unmatched: 9. This CDR3 has 19 residues. Only a few counts were recorded for this clonotype. Its antigen is currently unknown. Patients chosen for sequencing had CD8+CD57+ cells that had expanded, as shown by flow cytometry. The cohort consisted entirely of patients having severe acquired aplastic anemia.

The chain is built from TRBV11-2 and TRBJ2-6; TRBD1 matches at 12 bases. Sequenced input: sorted CD4+, CD8+, or CD8+CD57+ T cells (not recorded which) from PBMCs. This receptor was obtained from a human donor with aplastic anemia. As DNA, the CDR3 is TGTGCCAGCAGCCCAATGGGACAGGGGGCAGGGTCTGGGGCCAACGTCCTGACTTTC. Protein product: CASSPMGQGAGSGANVLTF.